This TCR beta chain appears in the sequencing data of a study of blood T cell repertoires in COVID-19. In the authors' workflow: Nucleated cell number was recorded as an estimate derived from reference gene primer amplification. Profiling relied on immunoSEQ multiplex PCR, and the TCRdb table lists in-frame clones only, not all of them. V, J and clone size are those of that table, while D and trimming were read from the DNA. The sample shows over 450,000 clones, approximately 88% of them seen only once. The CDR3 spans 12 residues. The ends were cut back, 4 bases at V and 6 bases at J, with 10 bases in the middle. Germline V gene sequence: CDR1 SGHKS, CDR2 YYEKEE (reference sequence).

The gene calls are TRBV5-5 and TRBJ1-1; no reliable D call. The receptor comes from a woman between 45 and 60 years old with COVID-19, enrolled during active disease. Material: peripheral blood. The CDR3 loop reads CASSPLGAEAFF. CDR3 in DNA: TGTGCCAGCAGCCCGCTCGGGGCTGAAGCTTTCTTT.